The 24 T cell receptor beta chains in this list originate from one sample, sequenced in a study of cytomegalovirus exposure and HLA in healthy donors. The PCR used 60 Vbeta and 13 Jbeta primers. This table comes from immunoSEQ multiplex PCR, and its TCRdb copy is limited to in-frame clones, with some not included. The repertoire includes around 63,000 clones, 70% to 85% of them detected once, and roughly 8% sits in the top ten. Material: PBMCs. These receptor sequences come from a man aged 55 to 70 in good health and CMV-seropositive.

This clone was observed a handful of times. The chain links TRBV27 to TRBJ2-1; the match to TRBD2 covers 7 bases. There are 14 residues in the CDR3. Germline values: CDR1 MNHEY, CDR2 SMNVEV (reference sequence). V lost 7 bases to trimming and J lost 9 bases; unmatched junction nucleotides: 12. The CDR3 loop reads CASTLGGSISEQFF. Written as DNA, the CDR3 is TGTGCCAGCACCCTGGGGGGGTCGATTAGTGAGCAGTTCTTC.

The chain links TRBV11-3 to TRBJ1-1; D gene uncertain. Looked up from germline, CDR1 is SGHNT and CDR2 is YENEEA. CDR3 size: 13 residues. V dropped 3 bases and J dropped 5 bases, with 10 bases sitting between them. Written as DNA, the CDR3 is TGTGCCAGCAGCTTCGAGGGCGGGACTGAAGCTTTCTTT. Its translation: CASSFEGGTEAFF.

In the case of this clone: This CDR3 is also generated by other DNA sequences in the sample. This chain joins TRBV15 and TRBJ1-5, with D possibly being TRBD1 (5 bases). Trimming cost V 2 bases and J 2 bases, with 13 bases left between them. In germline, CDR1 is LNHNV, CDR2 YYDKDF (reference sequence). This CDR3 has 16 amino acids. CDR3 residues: CATSRSQGVGNQPQHF. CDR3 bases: TGTGCCACCAGCAGATCACAAGGGGTGGGCAATCAGCCCCAGCATTTT.

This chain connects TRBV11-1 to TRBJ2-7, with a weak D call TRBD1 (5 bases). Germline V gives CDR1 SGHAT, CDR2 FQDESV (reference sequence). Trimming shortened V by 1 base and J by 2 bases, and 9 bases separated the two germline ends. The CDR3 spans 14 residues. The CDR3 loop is CASSLVQGTYEQYF. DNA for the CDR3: TGTGCCAGCAGCTTAGTTCAGGGAACCTACGAGCAGTACTTC. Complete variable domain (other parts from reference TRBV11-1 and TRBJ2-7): EAEVAQSPRYKITEKSQAVAFWCDPISGHATLYWYRQILGQGPELLVQFQDESVVDDSQLPKDRFSAERLKGVDSTLKIQPAELGDSAMYLCASSLVQGTYEQYFGPGTRLTVT.

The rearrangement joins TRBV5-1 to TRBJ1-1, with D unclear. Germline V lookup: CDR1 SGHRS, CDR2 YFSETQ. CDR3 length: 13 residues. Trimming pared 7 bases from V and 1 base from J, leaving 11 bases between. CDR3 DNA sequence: TGCGCCAGCGGATACGGGAGGAACACTGAAGCTTTCTTT. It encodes CASGYGRNTEAFF.

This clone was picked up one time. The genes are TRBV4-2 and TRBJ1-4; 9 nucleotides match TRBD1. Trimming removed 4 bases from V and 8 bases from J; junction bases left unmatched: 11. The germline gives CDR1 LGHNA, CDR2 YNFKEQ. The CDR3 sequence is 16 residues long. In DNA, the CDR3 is TGTGCCAGCAGCCCCCTAGGAGACAGGGGGGGGGAAAAACTGTTTTTT. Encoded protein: CASSPLGDRGGEKLFF.

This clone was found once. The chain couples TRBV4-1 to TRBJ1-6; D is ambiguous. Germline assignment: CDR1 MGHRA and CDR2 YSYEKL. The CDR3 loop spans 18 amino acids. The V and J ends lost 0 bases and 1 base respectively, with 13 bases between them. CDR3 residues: CASSQETGSRSYNSPLHF. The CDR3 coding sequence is TGCGCCAGCAGCCAAGAGACGGGGTCTAGGTCCTATAATTCACCCCTCCACTTT.

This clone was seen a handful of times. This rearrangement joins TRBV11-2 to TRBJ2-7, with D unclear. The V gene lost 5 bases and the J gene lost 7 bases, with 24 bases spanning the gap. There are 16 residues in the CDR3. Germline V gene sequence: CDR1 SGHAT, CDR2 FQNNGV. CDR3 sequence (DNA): TGTGCCAGCAGCCCCCGGAATAGTGGCAGCGCTGAAGAGCAGTACTTC. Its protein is CASSPRNSGSAEEQYF.

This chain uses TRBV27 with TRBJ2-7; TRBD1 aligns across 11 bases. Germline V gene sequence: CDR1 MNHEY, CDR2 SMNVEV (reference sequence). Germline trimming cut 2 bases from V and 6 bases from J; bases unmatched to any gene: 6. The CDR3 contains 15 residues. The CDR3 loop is CASSLGVGQGGEQYF. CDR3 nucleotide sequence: TGTGCCAGCAGTTTAGGAGTGGGACAGGGGGGCGAGCAGTACTTC.

The CDR3 bases are TGTGCCAGTGTATCAGCGGTGGGACACCCCAGGGCAGGGACAATTAGGCGCGCCGGGGAGCTGTTTTTT. This sequence encodes CASVSAVGHPRAGTIRRAGELFF. The V call is TRBV19, the J call TRBJ2-2; a weak D match, TRBD1 (6 bases). Between the trimmed V and J ends, which lost 8 bases and 6 bases, there was a span of 43 bases. CDR1 and CDR2 from the germline V gene are LNHDA and SQIVND (reference sequence). This CDR3 has 23 amino acids.

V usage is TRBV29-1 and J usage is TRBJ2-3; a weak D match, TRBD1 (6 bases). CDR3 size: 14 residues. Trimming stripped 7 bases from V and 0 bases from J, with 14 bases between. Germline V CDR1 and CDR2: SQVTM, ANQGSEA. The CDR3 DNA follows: TGCAGCGGGGCACAGGGAGTTAGCACAGATACGCAGTATTTT. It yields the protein CSGAQGVSTDTQYF.

CDR3 protein: CASSAGQGVGGYTF. In DNA, the CDR3 is TGTGCCAGCAGCGCAGGACAGGGGGTGGGTGGCTACACCTTC. The chain uses TRBV9 and TRBJ1-2, with TRBD1 matching 10 bases. The CDR3 sequence is 14 residues long. J lost 7 bases, V lost 3 bases, and 6 bases had no gene match. Germline V gene sequence: CDR1 SGDLS, CDR2 YYNGEE.

The CDR3 loop reads CASSYGQFSGELFF. The DNA for the CDR3 is TGTGCCAGCAGCTATGGACAGTTCTCCGGGGAGCTGTTTTTT. The genes are TRBV7-9 and TRBJ2-2, with D possibly being TRBD1 (6 bases). CDR1 and CDR2 (germline): SEHNR, FQNEAQ (reference sequence). The CDR3 is 14 amino acids. V was shortened by 4 bases and J by 6 bases, with 12 bases between the two germline ends. Full variable domain (missing parts from reference TRBV7-9 and TRBJ2-2): DTGVSQNPRHKITKRGQNVTFRCDPISEHNRLYWYRQTLGQGPEFLTYFQNEAQLEKSRLLSDRFSAERPKGSFSTLEIQRTEQGDSAMYLCASSYGQFSGELFFGEGSRLTVL.

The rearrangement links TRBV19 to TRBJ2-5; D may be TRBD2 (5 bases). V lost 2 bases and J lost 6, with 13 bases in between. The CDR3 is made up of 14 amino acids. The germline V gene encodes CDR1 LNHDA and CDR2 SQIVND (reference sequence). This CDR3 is CASSISLAEKTQYF. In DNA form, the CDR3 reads TGTGCCAGTAGTATAAGCCTAGCTGAAAAGACCCAGTACTTC.

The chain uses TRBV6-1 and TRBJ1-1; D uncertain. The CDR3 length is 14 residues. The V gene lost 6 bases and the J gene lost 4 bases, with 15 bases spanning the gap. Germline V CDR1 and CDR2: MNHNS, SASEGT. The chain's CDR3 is CASSSYPVGTEAFF. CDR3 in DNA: TGTGCCAGCAGCTCCTATCCTGTCGGCACTGAAGCTTTCTTT.

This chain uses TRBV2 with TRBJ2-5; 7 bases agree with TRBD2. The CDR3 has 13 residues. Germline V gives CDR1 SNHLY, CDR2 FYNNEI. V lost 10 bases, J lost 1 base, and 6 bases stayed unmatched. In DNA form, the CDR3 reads TGTGCCACCCAGCGGGGTCCCCAAGAGACCCAGTACTTC. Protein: CATQRGPQETQYF.

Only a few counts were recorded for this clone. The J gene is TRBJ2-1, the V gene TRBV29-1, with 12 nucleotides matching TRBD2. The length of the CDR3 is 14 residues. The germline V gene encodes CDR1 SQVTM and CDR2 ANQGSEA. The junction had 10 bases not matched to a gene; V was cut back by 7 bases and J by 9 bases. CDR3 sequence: CSASTSGSNAEQFF. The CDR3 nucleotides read TGCAGCGCTTCGACTAGCGGGAGTAATGCTGAGCAGTTCTTC.

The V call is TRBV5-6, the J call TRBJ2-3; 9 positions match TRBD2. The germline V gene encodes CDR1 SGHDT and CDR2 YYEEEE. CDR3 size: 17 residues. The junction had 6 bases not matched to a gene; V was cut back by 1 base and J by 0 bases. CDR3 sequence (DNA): TGTGCCAGCAGCTTGTTCGGGACTAGCAGTAGCACAGATACGCAGTATTTT. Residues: CASSLFGTSSSTDTQYF. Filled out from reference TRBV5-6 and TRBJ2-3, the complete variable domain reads DAGVTQSPTHLIKTRGQQVTLRCSPKSGHDTVSWYQQALGQGPQFIFQYYEEEERQRGNFPDRFSGHQFPNYSSELNVNALLLGDSALYLCASSLFGTSSSTDTQYFGPGTRLTVL.

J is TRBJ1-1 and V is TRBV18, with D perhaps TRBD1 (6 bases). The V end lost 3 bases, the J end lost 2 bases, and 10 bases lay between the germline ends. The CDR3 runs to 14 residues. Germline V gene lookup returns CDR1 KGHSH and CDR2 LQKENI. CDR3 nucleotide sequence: TGTGCCAGCTCACCGCCAGGGGCAAACACTGAAGCTTTCTTT. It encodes CASSPPGANTEAFF.

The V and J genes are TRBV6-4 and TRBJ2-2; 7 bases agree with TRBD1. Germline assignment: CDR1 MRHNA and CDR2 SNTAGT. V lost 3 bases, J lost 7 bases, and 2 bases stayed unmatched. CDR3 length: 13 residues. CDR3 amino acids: CASSEGGVGELFF. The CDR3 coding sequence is TGTGCCAGCAGTGAAGGGGGCGTCGGGGAGCTGTTTTTT.

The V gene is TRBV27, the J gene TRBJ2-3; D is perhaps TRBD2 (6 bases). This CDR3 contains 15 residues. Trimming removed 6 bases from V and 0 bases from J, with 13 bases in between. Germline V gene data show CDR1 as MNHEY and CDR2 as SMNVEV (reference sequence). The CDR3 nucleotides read TGTGCCAGCAGGAGGGGAGGCCTTAGCACAGATACGCAGTATTTT. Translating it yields CASRRGGLSTDTQYF.

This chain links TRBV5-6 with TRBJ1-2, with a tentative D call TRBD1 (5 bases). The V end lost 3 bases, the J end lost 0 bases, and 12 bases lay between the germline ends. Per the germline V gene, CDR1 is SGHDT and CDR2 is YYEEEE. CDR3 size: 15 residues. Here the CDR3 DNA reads TGTGCCAGCAGCTACTATACAGGCCCTAACTATGGCTACACCTTC. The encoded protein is CASSYYTGPNYGYTF.

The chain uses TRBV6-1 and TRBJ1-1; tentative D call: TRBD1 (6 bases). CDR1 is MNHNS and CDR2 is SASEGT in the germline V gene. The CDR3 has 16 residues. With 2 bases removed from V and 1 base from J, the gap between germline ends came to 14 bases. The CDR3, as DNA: TGTGCCAGCAGTGAATTTGGGCGGGGGCGGAACACTGAAGCTTTCTTT. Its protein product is CASSEFGRGRNTEAFF.

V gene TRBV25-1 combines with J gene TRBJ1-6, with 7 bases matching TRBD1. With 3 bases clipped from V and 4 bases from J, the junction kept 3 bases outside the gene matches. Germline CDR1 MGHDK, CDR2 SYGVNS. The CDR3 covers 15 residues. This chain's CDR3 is CASSDRDRYNSPLHF. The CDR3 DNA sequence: TGTGCCAGCAGTGACCGGGACAGATATAATTCACCCCTCCACTTT.